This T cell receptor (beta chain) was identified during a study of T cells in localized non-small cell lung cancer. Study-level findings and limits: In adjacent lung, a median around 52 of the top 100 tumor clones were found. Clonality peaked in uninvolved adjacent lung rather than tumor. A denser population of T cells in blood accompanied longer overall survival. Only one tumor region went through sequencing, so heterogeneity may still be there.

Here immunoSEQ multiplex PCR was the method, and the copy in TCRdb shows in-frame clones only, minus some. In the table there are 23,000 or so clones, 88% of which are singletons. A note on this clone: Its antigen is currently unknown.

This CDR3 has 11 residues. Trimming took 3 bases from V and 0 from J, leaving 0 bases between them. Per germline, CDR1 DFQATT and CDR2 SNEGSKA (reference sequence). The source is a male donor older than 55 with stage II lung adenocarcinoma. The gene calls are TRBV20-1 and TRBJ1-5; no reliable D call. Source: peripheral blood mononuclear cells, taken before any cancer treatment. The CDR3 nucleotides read TGCAGTGCTAGTAGCAATCAGCCCCAGCATTTT. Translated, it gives CSASSNQPQHF.